Presented here are 8 T cell receptor beta chains from one specimen sequenced in a study of a mutant IDH1 vaccine in newly diagnosed glioma. Profiled with immunoSEQ multiplex PCR; TCRdb holds only in-frame clones, not every one. This repertoire shows about 64,000 clones, roughly 84% found once; its top ten account for roughly 4%. Time point defined: week 23, last vaccination. Each dose delivered 300 ug of mutant IDH1 20-mer peptide subcutaneously with imiquimod. The antigens for these receptors are not known. The source material was PBMCs, sampled from a glioma patient whose treatment included an IDH1 peptide vaccine. The receptors shown here come from a man aged 25 to 40 with glioma.

The rearrangement links TRBV4-1 to TRBJ2-7; 7 positions agree with TRBD2. V gave up 0 bases and J gave up 4 bases; unmatched junction bases: 9. CDR1 is MGHRA, CDR2 YSYEKL, per germline. The CDR3 extends over 16 amino acids. CDR3 DNA: TGCGCCAGCAGCCAAGAGATGGTTAGGGGAGGGTACGAGCAGTACTTC. It yields the protein CASSQEMVRGGYEQYF.

The chain links TRBV10-1 to TRBJ1-2; TRBD1 is a possible D gene (5 bases). Germline values: CDR1 WNHNN, CDR2 SYGVQD (reference sequence). The CDR3 length is 14 residues. Trimming left V 8 bases short and J 4 bases short, with 17 bases between. This CDR3 is CASSSQASGYGYTF. As DNA, the CDR3 is TGCGCCAGCTCCTCACAGGCCTCAGGCTATGGCTACACCTTC.

The chain joins TRBV6-1 to TRBJ2-5; the D is unclear. The CDR3 has 14 residues. The germline V gene encodes CDR1 MNHNS and CDR2 SASEGT. Trimming shortened V by 2 bases and J by 5 bases, and 12 bases separated the two germline ends. This CDR3 reads CASSEPHGGETQYF. In DNA form, the CDR3 reads TGTGCCAGCAGTGAACCTCACGGCGGCGAGACCCAGTACTTC.

This chain joins TRBV6-5 and TRBJ1-2; D remains unclear. This CDR3 region has 16 residues. Germline loops: CDR1 MNHEY, CDR2 SVGAGI. The V gene lost 0 bases and the J gene lost 4 bases, with 15 bases spanning the gap. The CDR3 DNA follows: TGTGCCAGCAGTTACTCCCTCGCGGAACTGATCTATGGCTACACCTTC. As protein: CASSYSLAELIYGYTF.

The chain couples TRBV7-9 to TRBJ1-1; maybe TRBD1 (6 bases). V was shortened by 5 bases and J by 6 bases, with 10 bases between the two germline ends. The CDR3 totals 12 residues. From germline, CDR1 is SEHNR and CDR2 FQNEAQ (reference sequence). CDR3 loop: CASSADRSEAFF. In DNA, the CDR3 is TGTGCCAGCAGCGCGGACAGATCTGAAGCTTTCTTT.

The chain's CDR3 is CASSLSRVRNEQYF. The CDR3 DNA sequence: TGTGCCAGCAGCTTAAGCAGGGTAAGGAACGAGCAGTACTTC. The rearrangement joins TRBV13 to TRBJ2-7; possible D gene TRBD1, 5 bases. The CDR3 is 14 residues long. Germline-derived CDR1 and CDR2 are PRHDT and FYEKMQ (reference sequence). V was pared by 2 bases and J by 5 bases, with 13 bases between.

CDR3 in DNA: TGCGCCAGCAGCTTTAGCGGGGCCACCAGAAAGACCCAGTACTTC. It specifies CASSFSGATRKTQYF. This chain links TRBV5-1 with TRBJ2-5; TRBD2 aligns across 8 bases. Losses at the gene ends were 2 bases for V and 6 bases for J; bases not matched to a gene: 9. The length of the CDR3 is 15 residues. In germline, CDR1 is SGHRS, CDR2 YFSETQ.

The chain uses TRBV14 and TRBJ2-6; the D is unclear. The germline CDR1 and CDR2 sequences are SGHDN and FVKESK. The V and J ends lost 5 bases and 0 bases respectively, with 11 bases between them. The CDR3 loop spans 16 amino acids. In DNA form, the CDR3 reads TGTGCCAGCAGCGAATTCAAGCGCTCTGGGGCCAACGTCCTGACTTTC. Translating it yields CASSEFKRSGANVLTF.